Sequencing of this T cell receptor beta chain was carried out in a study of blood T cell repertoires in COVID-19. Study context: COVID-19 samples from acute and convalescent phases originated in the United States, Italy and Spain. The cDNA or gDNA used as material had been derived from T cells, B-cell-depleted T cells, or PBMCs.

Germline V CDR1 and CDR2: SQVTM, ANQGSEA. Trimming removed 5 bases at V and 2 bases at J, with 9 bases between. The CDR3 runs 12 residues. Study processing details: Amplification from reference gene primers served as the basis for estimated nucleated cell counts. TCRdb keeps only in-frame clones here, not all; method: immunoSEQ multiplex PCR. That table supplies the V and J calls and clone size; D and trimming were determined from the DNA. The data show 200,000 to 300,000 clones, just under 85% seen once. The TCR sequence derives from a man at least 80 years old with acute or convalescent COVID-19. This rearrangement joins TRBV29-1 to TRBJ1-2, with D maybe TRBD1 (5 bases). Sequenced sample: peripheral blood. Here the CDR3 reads CSVQGTNYGYTF. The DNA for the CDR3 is TGCAGCGTTCAGGGCACCAACTATGGCTACACCTTC.